This T cell receptor (beta chain) emerged from a study of cytomegalovirus exposure and HLA in healthy donors. A multiplex PCR was run with 60 Vbeta primers and 13 Jbeta primers. Sequencing was performed with immunoSEQ multiplex PCR; in TCRdb, only in-frame clones are kept and a portion is missing. This table has some 110,000 clones, around 80% appearing once. Germline values: CDR1 KGHSY, CDR2 FQNENV. This CDR3 has 15 residues. The V and J ends lost 5 bases and 3 bases, in that order; junction bases with no gene match: 10. The donors comprised healthy bone marrow donors. The J gene is TRBJ2-7, the V gene TRBV16; 7 nucleotides match TRBD1. The TCR was taken from a woman between 18 and 29 years old in good health and CMV-seropositive. Sequenced sample: PBMCs. CDR3 sequence reads: CASSERWQGDYEQYF. The CDR3 DNA reads as TGTGCCAGCAGCGAAAGGTGGCAGGGGGACTACGAGCAGTACTTC.